The entry below describes one T cell receptor beta chain. Its specificity is unknown. The source of the sample is a study of T cell repertoires in cytomegalovirus infection. Whole-study findings and limits: Cumulative public TCR beta family frequency identified CMV carriers with the relevant HLA.

TCRdb re-called the reads through MiXCR, storing one row per CDR3 protein. The sample records about 770,000 distinct CDR3 sequences, under 35% being singletons. Germline values: CDR1 MNHEY, CDR2 SVGAGI. There are 17 residues in the CDR3. Trimming took 0 bases from V and 5 from J; bases not matched to a gene: 7. The receptor comes from a human donor in good health (CMV status not recorded). Some clones in this sample may be carry-over from other donors' samples. V is TRBV6-5 and J is TRBJ2-3; 11 nucleotides match TRBD2. Here the sequenced sample was cultured CD8+ T cells from PBMCs, taken from culture after CMV antigen stimulation. The CDR3 DNA sequence: TGTGCCAGCAGTTACTCGGCTAGCGGGGGGATGGGAGATACGCAGTATTTT. It is translated as CASSYSASGGMGDTQYF.